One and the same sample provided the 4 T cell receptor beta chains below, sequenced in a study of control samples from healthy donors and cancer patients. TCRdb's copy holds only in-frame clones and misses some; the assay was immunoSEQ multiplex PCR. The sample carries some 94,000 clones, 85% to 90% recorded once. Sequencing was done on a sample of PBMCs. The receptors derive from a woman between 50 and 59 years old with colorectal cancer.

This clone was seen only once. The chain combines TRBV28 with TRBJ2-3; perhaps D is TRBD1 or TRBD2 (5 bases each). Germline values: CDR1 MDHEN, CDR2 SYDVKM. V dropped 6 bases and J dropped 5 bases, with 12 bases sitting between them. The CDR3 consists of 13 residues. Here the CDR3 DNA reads TGTGCCAGCAGAACCGGGACCAAAGATACGCAGTATTTT. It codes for CASRTGTKDTQYF. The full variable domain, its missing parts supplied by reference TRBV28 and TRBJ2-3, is DVKVTQSSRYLVKRTGEKVFLECVQDMDHENMFWYRQDPGLGLRLIYFSYDVKMKEKGDIPEGYSVSREKKERFSLILESASTNQTSMYLCASRTGTKDTQYFGPGTRLTVL.

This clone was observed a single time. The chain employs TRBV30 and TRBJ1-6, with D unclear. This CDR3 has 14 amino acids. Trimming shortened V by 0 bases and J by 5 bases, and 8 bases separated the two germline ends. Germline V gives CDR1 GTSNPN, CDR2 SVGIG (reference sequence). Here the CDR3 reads CAWSVSLNNSPLHF. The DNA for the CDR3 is TGTGCCTGGAGTGTTTCTCTTAATAATTCACCCCTCCACTTT. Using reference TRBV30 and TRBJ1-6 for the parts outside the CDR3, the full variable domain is SQTIHQWPATLVQPVGSPLSLECTVEGTSNPNLYWYRQAAGRGLQLLFYSVGIGQISSEVPQNLSASRPQDRQFILSSKKLLLSDSGFYLCAWSVSLNNSPLHFGNGTRLTVT.

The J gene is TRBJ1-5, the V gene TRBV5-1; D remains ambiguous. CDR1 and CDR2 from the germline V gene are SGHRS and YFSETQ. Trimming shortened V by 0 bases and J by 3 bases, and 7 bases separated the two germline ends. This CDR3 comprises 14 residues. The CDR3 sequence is CASSLGGDNQPQHF. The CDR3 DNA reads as TGCGCCAGCAGCTTGGGTGGGGACAATCAGCCCCAGCATTTT. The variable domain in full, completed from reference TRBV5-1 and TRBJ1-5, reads KAGVTQTPRYLIKTRGQQVTLSCSPISGHRSVSWYQQTPGQGLQFLFEYFSETQRNKGNFPGRFSGRQFSNSRSEMNVSTLELGDSALYLCASSLGGDNQPQHFGDGTRLSIL.

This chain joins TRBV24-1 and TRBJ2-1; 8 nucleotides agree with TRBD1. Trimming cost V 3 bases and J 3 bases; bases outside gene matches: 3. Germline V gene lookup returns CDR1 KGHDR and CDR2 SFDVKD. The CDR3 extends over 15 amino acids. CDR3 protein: CATSDAGGGYNEQFF. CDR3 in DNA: TGTGCCACCAGTGATGCAGGGGGCGGCTACAATGAGCAGTTCTTC.